The 9 T cell receptor beta chains given below trace back to one sample, sequenced in a study of identifying expanded T cells in peripheral blood. Profiling relied on immunoSEQ multiplex PCR, and the TCRdb table lists in-frame clones only, not all of them. Of 45,000 to 60,000 clones detected, about four fifths appear once; the ten largest clones hold around a sixth. The specimen sequenced was blood. The receptors come from a person between 18 and 70 years old in good health.

The J gene is TRBJ2-2, the V gene TRBV2; TRBD1 might be the D (5 bases). In germline, CDR1 is SNHLY, CDR2 FYNNEI. CDR3 size: 14 residues. Deletions cut 5 bases from V and 3 bases from J, with 10 bases between. The CDR3 here is CASSLDTDTGELFF. The CDR3 DNA sequence: TGTGCCAGCAGTTTGGACACAGACACCGGGGAGCTGTTTTTT.

The chain has TRBV11-3 and TRBJ2-7, with D possibly being TRBD2 (6 bases). This CDR3 spans 17 amino acids. Trimming stripped 4 bases from V and 1 base from J, with 20 bases between. The germline V gene encodes CDR1 SGHNT and CDR2 YENEEA. The CDR3 protein is CASSSTNVAGRSYEQYF. The CDR3 bases are TGTGCCAGCAGCTCAACTAATGTGGCAGGGAGGTCCTACGAGCAGTACTTC.

The V and J genes are TRBV7-2 and TRBJ2-1; 14 nucleotides agree with TRBD2. The CDR3 consists of 18 residues. V gave up 0 bases and J gave up 3 bases; unmatched junction bases: 4. Germline lookup yields CDR1 SGHTA and CDR2 FQGNSA. CDR3 in DNA: TGTGCCAGCAGCTTAGCGGGACTAGCGGGAGCACACTACAATGAGCAGTTCTTC. It specifies CASSLAGLAGAHYNEQFF. Supplemented by reference TRBV7-2 and TRBJ2-1, the full variable domain reads GAGVSQSPSNKVTEKGKDVELRCDPISGHTALYWYRQSLGQGLEFLIYFQGNSAPDKSGLPSDRFSAERTGGSVSTLTIQRTQQEDSAVYLCASSLAGLAGAHYNEQFFGPGTRLTVL.

CDR3 in DNA: TGTGCCAGCAGCTTCAGTGCGGGCAACCAAGAGACCCAGTACTTC. Translated, it gives CASSFSAGNQETQYF. The rearrangement uses TRBV5-4 and TRBJ2-5, with D maybe TRBD2 (5 bases). CDR1 and CDR2 from the germline V gene are SGHNT and YYREEE (reference sequence). V lost 2 bases to trimming and J lost 0 bases, with 11 bases between them. The CDR3 is 15 amino acids.

The genes are TRBV9 and TRBJ2-7; 7 bases align to TRBD1. The CDR3 is 15 amino acids. Per the germline V gene, CDR1 is SGDLS and CDR2 is YYNGEE. V lost 4 bases to trimming and J lost 3 bases; unmatched junction nucleotides: 10. Here the CDR3 reads CASSPWTGGVYEQYF. The DNA of the CDR3 is TGTGCCAGCAGCCCATGGACAGGTGGGGTCTACGAGCAGTACTTC.

This chain uses TRBV7-2 with TRBJ2-5; either TRBD1 or TRBD2 may fit D (5 bases each). Germline CDR1 is SGHTA and CDR2 is FQGNSA. Between the trimmed V and J ends, which lost 5 bases and 2 bases, there was a span of 12 bases. The CDR3 is 14 residues long. This chain's CDR3 is CASSRGRLQETQYF. Here the CDR3 DNA reads TGTGCCAGCAGCCGGGGACGGTTACAAGAGACCCAGTACTTC.

The chain recombines TRBV27 with TRBJ2-1; 15 nucleotides line up with TRBD2. Germline trimming cut 8 bases from V and 8 bases from J; bases unmatched to any gene: 10. This CDR3 comprises 16 residues. Germline V gene lookup returns CDR1 MNHEY and CDR2 SMNVEV (reference sequence). The CDR3 coding sequence is TGTGCCAGCGGTGGACTAGCGGGAGGGCGGCTGGATGAGCAGTTCTTC. This gives the protein CASGGLAGGRLDEQFF.

The chain recombines TRBV29-1 with TRBJ1-1, with 8 bases identical to TRBD1. Germline V gives CDR1 SQVTM, CDR2 ANQGSEA. The CDR3 covers 12 residues. The CDR3 DNA reads as TGCACCTCGGGACAGGTTGACACTGAAGCTTTCTTT. This translates into CTSGQVDTEAFF.

The chain links TRBV29-1 to TRBJ1-2; D is ambiguous. The CDR3 sequence is 11 residues long. V was clipped by 3 bases and J by 1 base, with 3 bases between them. Germline V gene sequence: CDR1 SQVTM, CDR2 ANQGSEA. The CDR3 nucleotides read TGCAGCGTTGAGATTAACTATGGCTACACCTTC. It codes for CSVEINYGYTF.